This T cell receptor beta chain emerged from a study of T-cell reconstitution after alpha-beta-depleted transplantation in children. Study observations and caveats: Several hundred expanded graft clones reportedly supplied alpha-beta T cells about two months after transplant. When one year had passed after transplant, most T-cell counts and diversity came from newly produced T cells.

The CDR3 consists of 18 residues. Per the germline V gene, CDR1 is SQVTM and CDR2 is ANQGSEA. As it was prepared, the TCRbeta library received unique molecular identifiers. TCRdb reprocessed the PCR reads with MiXCR, giving one entry per CDR3 protein. The table has around 800,000 distinct CDR3 sequences, less than 20% seen once; the top ten hold roughly 5%. About this clonotype itself: No antigen is known for it. One end of the junction varies from germline; a read error may be responsible.

This TCR was recovered from a male patient younger than 18 who had a stem cell transplant for acute lymphoblastic leukemia, so the T cells may come from the graft donor. The chain recombines TRBV29-1 with TRBJ2-2, with 16 bases lining up with TRBD2. This sample comprised PBMCs, mostly from graft donor cells, obtained 360 days after TCRalphabeta/CD19-depleted stem cell transplant. CDR3 bases: TGCAGCGTTCCTTCCGGGACTAGCGGGAGGGAGAACCCCGGGGAGCTGTTTTTT. The encoded protein is CSVPSGTSGRENPGELFF.